The next 27 T cell receptor beta chains were all read from a single sample in a study of T cell changes during pregnancy in multiple sclerosis. Profiling relied on immunoSEQ multiplex PCR, and the TCRdb table lists in-frame clones only, not all of them. This sample has tens of thousands of clones, with 80% to 95% found just once. The specimen was peripheral blood, collected in the third trimester of pregnancy. These receptors were collected from a female donor in good health, enrolled as a control in a pregnancy study.

The chain carries TRBV5-6 and TRBJ2-3, with 8 bases fitting TRBD1. CDR1 SGHDT and CDR2 YYEEEE come from the germline V gene. This CDR3 region has 15 residues. The V segment lost 2 bases and the J segment 5 bases; nucleotides outside the gene matches: 7. The CDR3: CASSFQGARIDTQYF. CDR3 coding DNA: TGTGCCAGCAGCTTCCAGGGGGCGCGTATAGATACGCAGTATTTT.

The CDR3 sequence: CASSPYLPRAHGNEQFF. The DNA of the CDR3 is TGTGCCAGCTCACCATACCTCCCGCGGGCCCATGGGAATGAGCAGTTCTTC. This rearrangement joins TRBV18 to TRBJ2-1, with D possibly matching TRBD2 (5 bases). Germline assignment: CDR1 KGHSH and CDR2 LQKENI. Trimming left V 2 bases short and J 7 bases short, with 21 bases between. The CDR3 loop spans 17 amino acids.

This sequence joins TRBV6-5 and TRBJ2-2, with D possibly TRBD2 on 6 matching bases. The germline gives CDR1 MNHEY, CDR2 SVGAGI. There are 14 residues in the CDR3. Trimming took off 6 bases at V and 6 bases at J, with 14 bases between the two ends. This chain's CDR3 is CASRPTSTSGELFF. The CDR3 DNA reads TGTGCCAGCAGACCGACTAGTACCTCCGGGGAGCTGTTTTTT.

This chain uses TRBV18 with TRBJ2-7, with 9 bases identical to TRBD1. Germline V lookup: CDR1 KGHSH, CDR2 LQKENI. The J segment lost 5 bases and the V segment lost 4 bases, leaving 6 bases of the junction unmatched. This CDR3 comprises 14 residues. The CDR3 DNA sequence: TGTGCCAGCTCACGGGACAGGGTTGGCGACGAGCAGTACTTC. Its protein is CASSRDRVGDEQYF.

This chain links TRBV14 with TRBJ2-5, with D perhaps TRBD1 (6 bases). The germline gives CDR1 SGHDN, CDR2 FVKESK. The CDR3 is 12 amino acids. V lost 0 bases and J 7 bases, leaving 6 bases between the germline ends. CDR3: CASSQEGATQYF. The CDR3 DNA reads as TGTGCCAGCAGCCAAGAGGGGGCGACCCAGTACTTC.

This clone was observed a single time. V and J are TRBV10-3 and TRBJ2-1; 8 bases agree with TRBD1. Trimming at V came to 7 bases and at J to 4 bases, leaving 3 bases not matched to a gene. There are 13 residues in the CDR3. Germline assignment: CDR1 ENHRY and CDR2 SYGVKD. This CDR3 is CAITGGQYNEQFF. The CDR3 DNA reads as TGTGCCATCACAGGGGGCCAGTACAATGAGCAGTTCTTC.

The V call is TRBV19, the J call TRBJ2-2, with TRBD2 as a possible D gene (6 bases). V was pared by 6 bases and J by 1 base, with 9 bases between. Germline-derived CDR1 and CDR2 are LNHDA and SQIVND (reference sequence). The CDR3 runs 14 residues. CDR3: CASREGGNTGELFF. DNA for the CDR3: TGTGCCAGTAGGGAGGGAGGGAACACCGGGGAGCTGTTTTTT.

The CDR3 bases are TGTGCCAGCAGCTTCCCTCTTTCTAGCGGGAGATATGAGCAGTTCTTC. Amino acid sequence: CASSFPLSSGRYEQFF. The V and J genes are TRBV7-9 and TRBJ2-1; 10 bases line up with TRBD2. The CDR3 totals 16 residues. Germline V gene lookup returns CDR1 SEHNR and CDR2 FQNEAQ (reference sequence). Germline trimming cut 3 bases from V and 8 bases from J; bases unmatched to any gene: 10.

The chain couples TRBV19 to TRBJ1-1, with D unresolved. CDR1 is LNHDA and CDR2 is SQIVND in the germline V gene (reference sequence). CDR3 length equals 14 residues. The ends were cut back, 1 base at V and 0 bases at J, with 6 bases in the middle. DNA of the CDR3: TGTGCCAGTAGTATAGGACAAATGAACACTGAAGCTTTCTTT. Amino acids: CASSIGQMNTEAFF.

The V call is TRBV7-3, the J call TRBJ1-1; D might be TRBD1 (6 bases). Deletions cut 4 bases from V and 5 bases from J, with 14 bases between. Germline V lookup: CDR1 SGHTA, CDR2 FQGTGA. The CDR3 spans 14 residues. The CDR3: CASSSDKGVTEAFF. CDR3 nucleotide sequence: TGTGCCAGCAGCTCGGACAAGGGGGTGACTGAAGCTTTCTTT.

The chain uses TRBV19 and TRBJ2-1; 10 nucleotides match TRBD2. V shed 4 bases, J shed 9 bases, and the junction held 9 bases outside the gene matches. The CDR3 totals 15 residues. Germline V gene data show CDR1 as LNHDA and CDR2 as SQIVND (reference sequence). The CDR3 coding sequence is TGTGCCAGTAGTAACGAAGCGGGAGGGCCCGGTGAGCAGTTCTTC. It is translated as CASSNEAGGPGEQFF.

V gene TRBV28 combines with J gene TRBJ1-2; perhaps TRBD1 as D (5 bases). Trimming removed 6 bases from V and 2 bases from J, with 13 bases in between. From germline, CDR1 is MDHEN and CDR2 SYDVKM. This CDR3 contains 14 residues. The CDR3 bases are TGTGCCAGCAGCTCCCCGGGGGGAAACTATGGCTACACCTTC. Translation gives CASSSPGGNYGYTF.

This clone appeared once. This chain connects TRBV7-8 to TRBJ2-2, with TRBD2 identical over 7 bases. Losses at the gene ends were 0 bases for V and 1 base for J; bases not matched to a gene: 2. CDR1 is SGHVS and CDR2 is FQNEAQ in the germline V gene. The CDR3 runs to 16 residues. The CDR3 loop is CASSLAPGGNTGELFF. The CDR3 DNA reads TGTGCCAGCAGCTTAGCCCCGGGAGGGAACACCGGGGAGCTGTTTTTT.

The V and J genes are TRBV11-2 and TRBJ2-5, with 11 positions matching TRBD1. Germline loops: CDR1 SGHAT, CDR2 FQNNGV. V shed 2 bases and J 5 bases; nucleotides not matched to a gene: 4. The CDR3 contains 15 residues. The CDR3 nucleotides are TGTGCCAGCAGCTTACCGGGACAGGGGGGGGAGACCCAGTACTTC. It codes for CASSLPGQGGETQYF.

The rearrangement joins TRBV5-5 to TRBJ2-7; D may be TRBD2 (5 bases). The CDR3 runs to 14 residues. Germline CDR1 SGHKS, CDR2 YYEKEE (reference sequence). The ends were cut back, 0 bases at V and 6 bases at J, with 13 bases in the middle. CDR3: CASSLGGSGAEQYF. CDR3 nucleotides: TGTGCCAGCAGCTTGGGAGGGAGTGGTGCCGAGCAGTACTTC.

This clone was counted a single time. The gene calls are TRBV10-3 and TRBJ2-1; D not resolved. V shed 8 bases and J shed 0 bases, with 8 bases lying between them. CDR3 length: 13 amino acids. The germline CDR1 and CDR2 sequences are ENHRY and SYGVKD. In nucleotides, the CDR3 is TGTGCCATCGCCCCTAACTCCTACAATGAGCAGTTCTTC. Residues: CAIAPNSYNEQFF.

The rearrangement joins TRBV18 to TRBJ2-1; weak D call: TRBD2 (5 bases). Germline assignment: CDR1 KGHSH and CDR2 LQKENI. The germline V and J ends were trimmed by 1 base and 5 bases, with 6 bases remaining between them. This CDR3 is built from 13 residues. In nucleotides, the CDR3 is TGTGCCAGCTCACCACGACTAAACAATGAGCAGTTCTTC. The encoded protein is CASSPRLNNEQFF.

This clone has just a few counts. CDR3 amino acids: CASSGQGASNQPQHF. The CDR3 DNA is TGTGCCAGCAGTGGACAGGGGGCGAGCAATCAGCCCCAGCATTTT. The chain carries TRBV2 and TRBJ1-5, with 10 bases identical to TRBD1. The trim removed 4 bases at V and 1 base at J, leaving 1 base unmatched. Germline V CDR1 and CDR2: SNHLY, FYNNEI. The CDR3 length is 15 residues.

Here the CDR3 reads CASSLYPGGRNEQYF. CDR3 nucleotide sequence: TGTGCCAGCAGCTTATACCCGGGAGGCCGCAACGAGCAGTACTTC. J is TRBJ2-7 and V is TRBV7-2; TRBD2 matches 7 bases. Germline V gene lookup returns CDR1 SGHTA and CDR2 FQGNSA. Trimming took 2 bases from V and 5 from J; bases not matched to a gene: 9. This CDR3 region has 15 residues.

This clone was recorded a few times. This chain joins TRBV15 and TRBJ2-7; D may be TRBD1 (6 bases). The germline gives CDR1 LNHNV, CDR2 YYDKDF (reference sequence). V lost 0 bases, J lost 5 bases, and 17 bases lay in between. The CDR3 loop spans 16 amino acids. CDR3 nucleotide sequence: TGTGCCACCAGCAGAGATCCTCTTAGCAGGGGCCACGAGCAGTACTTC. Translated: CATSRDPLSRGHEQYF. The full variable domain, its missing parts supplied by reference TRBV15 and TRBJ2-7, is DAMVIQNPRYQVTQFGKPVTLSCSQTLNHNVMYWYQQKSSQAPKLLFHYYDKDFNNEADTPDNFQSRRPNTSFCFLDIRSPGLGDTAMYLCATSRDPLSRGHEQYFGPGTRLTVT.

This chain connects TRBV19 to TRBJ1-2; 11 bases align to TRBD1. Per germline, CDR1 LNHDA and CDR2 SQIVND (reference sequence). Trimming at V came to 2 bases and at J to 8 bases, leaving 7 bases not matched to a gene. CDR3 length equals 15 residues. CDR3 in amino acids: CASSIRDRGSRGYTF. The CDR3 DNA sequence: TGTGCCAGTAGTATAAGGGACAGGGGGAGTCGGGGCTACACCTTC. The full variable domain, its missing parts supplied by reference TRBV19 and TRBJ1-2, is DGGITQSPKYLFRKEGQNVTLSCEQNLNHDAMYWYRQDPGQGLRLIYYSQIVNDFQKGDIAEGYSVSREKKESFPLTVTSAQKNPTAFYLCASSIRDRGSRGYTFGSGTRLTVV.

This clone was seen only a few times. V usage is TRBV11-2 and J usage is TRBJ2-7; possible D gene TRBD1, 6 bases. Trimming shortened V by 1 base and J by 7 bases, and 17 bases separated the two germline ends. Germline CDR1 SGHAT, CDR2 FQNNGV. The CDR3 consists of 15 residues. CDR3 DNA: TGTGCCAGCAGCTTAGTAGGGGGTTTCCCGGGAGAGCAGTACTTC. Its protein is CASSLVGGFPGEQYF.

The chain couples TRBV5-5 to TRBJ1-2; D perhaps matches TRBD1 (6 bases). The CDR3 consists of 18 residues. Deletions cut 2 bases from V and 9 bases from J, with 29 bases between. Germline assignment: CDR1 SGHKS and CDR2 YYEKEE (reference sequence). CDR3 protein: CASSLILGGRQELNRYTF. In DNA form, the CDR3 reads TGTGCCAGCAGCTTAATACTGGGGGGGAGACAGGAGCTCAATCGCTACACCTTC. Together with reference TRBV5-5 and TRBJ1-2, the CDR3 gives the full variable domain: DAGVTQSPTHLIKTRGQQVTLRCSPISGHKSVSWYQQVLGQGPQFIFQYYEKEERGRGNFPDRFSARQFPNYSSELNVNALLLGDSALYLCASSLILGGRQELNRYTFGSGTRLTVV.

V usage is TRBV18 and J usage is TRBJ2-2; TRBD2 aligns across 14 bases. Trimming at V came to 6 bases and at J to 11 bases, leaving 26 bases not matched to a gene. Looked up from germline, CDR1 is KGHSH and CDR2 is LQKENI. This CDR3 is built from 21 residues. CDR3 protein: CASSTLLRGLAGETSRVELFF. The DNA of the CDR3 is TGTGCCAGCTCCACACTACTCCGGGGACTAGCGGGAGAAACCTCCCGAGTTGAGCTGTTTTTT.

The chain uses TRBV6-5 and TRBJ1-6; D is ambiguous. Trimming pared 2 bases from V and 6 bases from J, leaving 8 bases between. There are 14 residues in the CDR3. Germline CDR1 and CDR2: MNHEY and SVGAGI. CDR3 sequence: CASSYRESNSPLHF. The CDR3 coding sequence is TGTGCCAGCAGTTACAGGGAGAGTAATTCACCCCTCCACTTT.

The chain recombines TRBV28 with TRBJ2-1, with D possibly being TRBD1 (6 bases). CDR3 size: 15 residues. Germline V lookup: CDR1 MDHEN, CDR2 SYDVKM. V lost 7 bases, J lost 4 bases, and 17 bases lay in between. The DNA of the CDR3 is TGTGCCAGCAAGGGGCAGGGGAGTGGTTACAATGAGCAGTTCTTC. Translated, it gives CASKGQGSGYNEQFF.

The rearrangement joins TRBV7-9 to TRBJ2-6, with D unresolved. Per the germline V gene, CDR1 is SEHNR and CDR2 is FQNEAQ (reference sequence). The CDR3 has 15 amino acids. The V end lost 8 bases, the J end lost 0 bases, and 11 bases lay between the germline ends. CDR3 bases: TGTGCCAGCGCGAAGGAGCTCTCTGGGGCCAACGTCCTGACTTTC. Its translation: CASAKELSGANVLTF.